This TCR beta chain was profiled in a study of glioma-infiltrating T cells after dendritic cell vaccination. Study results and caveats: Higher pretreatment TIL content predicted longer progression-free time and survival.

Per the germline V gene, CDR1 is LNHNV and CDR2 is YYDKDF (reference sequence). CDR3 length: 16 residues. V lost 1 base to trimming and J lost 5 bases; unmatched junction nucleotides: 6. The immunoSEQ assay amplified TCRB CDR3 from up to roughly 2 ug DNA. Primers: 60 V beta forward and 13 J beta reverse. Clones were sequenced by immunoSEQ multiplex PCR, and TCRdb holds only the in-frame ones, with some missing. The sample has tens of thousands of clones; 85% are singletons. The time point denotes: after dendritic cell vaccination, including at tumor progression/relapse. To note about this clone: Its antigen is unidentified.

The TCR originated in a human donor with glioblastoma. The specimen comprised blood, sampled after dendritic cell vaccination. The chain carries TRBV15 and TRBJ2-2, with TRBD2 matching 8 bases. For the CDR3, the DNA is TGTGCCACCAGCAGAGGAGCGGGGGCGGGGACCGGGGAGCTGTTTTTT. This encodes CATSRGAGAGTGELFF.